The 32 T cell receptor beta chains listed next were all sequenced from one sample in a study of cytomegalovirus exposure and HLA in healthy donors (dated by TCRdb to about 2017). Library preparation was by the immunoSEQ multiplex PCR assay. For the multiplex PCR, a mixture combining 60 forward primers for TCR Vbeta segments and 13 reverse primers for TCR Jbeta segments was used. Not all clones reach the TCRdb copy of this immuneACCESS table, which keeps in-frame sequences only. Checked studies attribute under half of the gap to unresolved V genes and leave the rest unexplained. The sample table contains over 130,000 clones; only one count was recorded for 79% of them. The ten largest clones add up to roughly 6% of the sample. Sequencing input: PBMCs. The receptors derive from a man aged 50-60 years in good health and CMV-seropositive.

The chain links TRBV29-1 to TRBJ2-1, with D tentatively TRBD2 (7 bases). Trimming left V 4 bases short and J 2 bases short, with 21 bases between. CDR1 is SQVTM, CDR2 ANQGSEA, per germline. This CDR3 spans 17 amino acids. This chain's CDR3 is CSVVGRGLAGTYNEQFF. DNA for the CDR3: TGCAGCGTTGTGGGCAGGGGATTAGCGGGTACCTACAATGAGCAGTTCTTC.

This clone was seen once. The chain is built from TRBV7-9 and TRBJ1-1; a possible D gene is TRBD1 (5 bases). The CDR3 totals 14 residues. The V gene lost 5 bases and the J gene lost 0 bases, with 10 bases spanning the gap. Germline assignment: CDR1 SEHNR and CDR2 FQNEAQ (reference sequence). CDR3 DNA: TGTGCCAGCAGCGAACAGACAGTGAACACTGAAGCTTTCTTT. Translation: CASSEQTVNTEAFF.

This rearrangement joins TRBV11-2 to TRBJ2-1; TRBD2 agrees at 12 bases. CDR1 and CDR2 (germline): SGHAT, FQNNGV. The CDR3 has 15 amino acids. V shed 5 bases, J shed 7 bases, and the junction held 6 bases outside the gene matches. CDR3 loop: CASSLQGLAGNEQFF. In nucleotides, the CDR3 is TGTGCCAGCAGCCTCCAGGGACTAGCGGGTAATGAGCAGTTCTTC.

The chain uses TRBV7-9 and TRBJ1-2; TRBD1 might be the D (6 bases). V was shortened by 1 base and J by 5 bases, with 14 bases between the two germline ends. Looked up from germline, CDR1 is SEHNR and CDR2 is FQNEAQ (reference sequence). This CDR3 comprises 15 residues. The CDR3 DNA follows: TGTGCCAGCAGCTTAGAAAGAGACAGGAGTTATGGCTACACCTTC. Translating gives CASSLERDRSYGYTF.

The chain has TRBV18 and TRBJ2-1; maybe TRBD2 (5 bases). Germline V gene sequence: CDR1 KGHSH, CDR2 LQKENI. The length of the CDR3 is 13 residues. Trimming took 3 bases from V and 8 from J, leaving 11 bases between them. CDR3 amino acids: CASSPPGMDEQFF. The CDR3 DNA reads as TGTGCCAGCTCACCCCCCGGGATGGATGAGCAGTTCTTC.

The chain combines TRBV2 with TRBJ2-3; D uncertain. Looked up from germline, CDR1 is SNHLY and CDR2 is FYNNEI. This CDR3 has 12 residues. V was cut by 0 bases and J by 6 bases, with 4 bases left in between. CDR3 region: CASSEASDTQYF. The CDR3 region has the DNA TGTGCCAGCAGTGAAGCTTCGGATACGCAGTATTTT.

The chain links TRBV19 to TRBJ2-1; 7 bases line up with TRBD2. Germline loops: CDR1 LNHDA, CDR2 SQIVND (reference sequence). CDR3 length equals 13 residues. J was trimmed by 7 bases and V by 3 bases; bases with no gene match: 3. CDR3: CASSISSGNEQFF. CDR3 nucleotides: TGTGCCAGTAGTATTTCTAGCGGTAATGAGCAGTTCTTC. Filled out from reference TRBV19 and TRBJ2-1, the complete variable domain reads DGGITQSPKYLFRKEGQNVTLSCEQNLNHDAMYWYRQDPGQGLRLIYYSQIVNDFQKGDIAEGYSVSREKKESFPLTVTSAQKNPTAFYLCASSISSGNEQFFGPGTRLTVL.

The chain has TRBV25-1 and TRBJ2-3; 7 positions match TRBD2. This CDR3 comprises 13 residues. Germline V lookup: CDR1 MGHDK, CDR2 SYGVNS. The V gene end was trimmed by 3 bases and the J gene end by 8 bases; junction bases not matched to a gene: 5. This CDR3 reads CASSDWGRVTQYF. CDR3 coding DNA: TGTGCCAGCAGTGATTGGGGGAGGGTTACGCAGTATTTT.

Turning to this clone: The junction does not match germline at one end; this may be a read error. The DNA of the CDR3 is TGTTCCAGCACCCGAGAAATTGAAGCTTTCTTT. Its translation is CSSTREIEAFF. This chain links TRBV7-9 with TRBJ1-1; D uncertain. Germline CDR1 reads SEHNR; CDR2 reads FQNEAQ (reference sequence). The CDR3 runs to 11 residues.

The J gene is TRBJ2-1, the V gene TRBV18; TRBD2 matches at 7 bases. Germline trimming cut 6 bases from V and 1 base from J; bases unmatched to any gene: 6. This CDR3 is 15 amino acids long. Germline values: CDR1 KGHSH, CDR2 LQKENI. The DNA of the CDR3 is TGTGCCAGCTCTTCGGGGGGTGGTTCCTACAATGAGCAGTTCTTC. This sequence encodes CASSSGGGSYNEQFF.

The chain is built from TRBV4-2 and TRBJ2-5; 8 bases map to TRBD2. CDR3 length equals 16 residues. CDR1 LGHNA and CDR2 YNFKEQ come from the germline V gene. Trimming at V came to 1 base and at J to 5 bases, leaving 9 bases not matched to a gene. This chain's CDR3 is CASSQGPTSAMETQYF. The CDR3 region has the DNA TGTGCCAGCAGCCAAGGGCCGACTAGCGCGATGGAGACCCAGTACTTC.

V and J are TRBV5-6 and TRBJ2-5, with 8 nucleotides matching TRBD1. Unmatched junction bases numbered 2, after V lost 3 bases and J lost 1 base. Looked up from germline, CDR1 is SGHDT and CDR2 is YYEEEE. This CDR3 has 14 amino acids. CDR3 residues: CASSWGTGQETQYF. The CDR3 region has the DNA TGTGCCAGCAGCTGGGGGACAGGCCAAGAGACCCAGTACTTC.

V and J are TRBV19 and TRBJ2-7; TRBD2 aligns across 7 bases. The CDR3 totals 17 residues. CDR1 LNHDA and CDR2 SQIVND come from the germline V gene (reference sequence). The V and J ends lost 8 bases and 0 bases, in that order; junction bases with no gene match: 16. DNA of the CDR3: TGTGCCAGTCCAGTAGCCTCTTCAGCGGGGAACTCCTACGAGCAGTACTTC. It codes for CASPVASSAGNSYEQYF.

The V gene is TRBV5-1, the J gene TRBJ2-2; D is ambiguous. The CDR3 totals 15 residues. Germline lookup yields CDR1 SGHRS and CDR2 YFSETQ. Trimming cost V 1 base and J 1 base, with 8 bases left between them. The CDR3 region is CASSLIPGNTGELFF. The CDR3 nucleotides are TGCGCCAGCAGCTTGATCCCCGGGAACACCGGGGAGCTGTTTTTT.

The rearrangement links TRBV7-6 to TRBJ2-7; 12 nucleotides align to TRBD2. The V gene end was trimmed by 0 bases and the J gene end by 4 bases; junction bases not matched to a gene: 4. This CDR3 is built from 16 residues. Germline V lookup: CDR1 SGHVS, CDR2 FNYEAQ. The CDR3 here is CASSLALAGGVYEQYF. In nucleotides, the CDR3 is TGTGCCAGCAGCTTAGCCCTAGCGGGAGGGGTATACGAGCAGTACTTC.

This chain connects TRBV19 to TRBJ2-1, with D tentatively TRBD1 (6 bases). Germline values: CDR1 LNHDA, CDR2 SQIVND (reference sequence). This CDR3 has 12 residues. Trimming pared 7 bases from V and 4 bases from J, leaving 8 bases between. The CDR3 spells CASTGQYNEQFF. The CDR3 bases are TGTGCCAGTACAGGACAGTACAATGAGCAGTTCTTC.

This clone appeared a single time. V is TRBV19 and J is TRBJ2-5; D remains unclear. Germline V lookup: CDR1 LNHDA, CDR2 SQIVND (reference sequence). This CDR3 comprises 14 residues. The V and J ends lost 3 bases and 5 bases respectively, with 13 bases between them. This chain's CDR3 is CASSIGAREETQYF. CDR3 DNA: TGTGCCAGTAGTATCGGTGCACGAGAGGAGACCCAGTACTTC. The whole variable domain, filled in from reference TRBV19 and TRBJ2-5, reads DGGITQSPKYLFRKEGQNVTLSCEQNLNHDAMYWYRQDPGQGLRLIYYSQIVNDFQKGDIAEGYSVSREKKESFPLTVTSAQKNPTAFYLCASSIGAREETQYFGPGTRLLVL.

The chain uses TRBV5-5 and TRBJ2-7; D may be TRBD1 (5 bases). The ends were cut back, 0 bases at V and 3 bases at J, with 13 bases in the middle. Germline lookup yields CDR1 SGHKS and CDR2 YYEKEE (reference sequence). This CDR3 has 15 amino acids. The CDR3 region is CASSLAGGRDYEQYF. The CDR3 region has the DNA TGTGCCAGCAGCTTGGCGGGCGGCAGGGACTACGAGCAGTACTTC.

V usage is TRBV19 and J usage is TRBJ2-1; TRBD1 matches at 7 bases. The length of the CDR3 is 14 residues. Trimming cost V 5 bases and J 12 bases; bases outside gene matches: 13. The germline V gene encodes CDR1 LNHDA and CDR2 SQIVND (reference sequence). CDR3 nucleotide sequence: TGTGCCAGTAGTTCAAAGGAAGGACAGGTTGCGCAGTTCTTC. It translates to CASSSKEGQVAQFF. Combining the CDR3 with reference TRBV19 and TRBJ2-1 gives the whole variable domain DGGITQSPKYLFRKEGQNVTLSCEQNLNHDAMYWYRQDPGQGLRLIYYSQIVNDFQKGDIAEGYSVSREKKESFPLTVTSAQKNPTAFYLCASSSKEGQVAQFFGPGTRLTVL.

J is TRBJ1-5 and V is TRBV28, with D perhaps TRBD1 (6 bases). From germline, CDR1 is MDHEN and CDR2 SYDVKM. V lost 3 bases and J lost 3, with 12 bases in between. The CDR3 loop spans 15 amino acids. As DNA, the CDR3 is TGTGCCAGCAGTTTGGGGGGGCTTTACAATCAGCCCCAGCATTTT. It codes for CASSLGGLYNQPQHF.

J is TRBJ1-5 and V is TRBV19, with D perhaps TRBD1 (6 bases). The V gene lost 5 bases and the J gene lost 2 bases, with 10 bases spanning the gap. CDR3 length: 14 amino acids. Germline CDR1 reads LNHDA; CDR2 reads SQIVND (reference sequence). Here the CDR3 reads CASSRQAGNQPQHF. The DNA for the CDR3 is TGTGCCAGTAGTCGACAGGCGGGCAATCAGCCCCAGCATTTT.

The chain has TRBV5-4 and TRBJ1-6, with TRBD1 identical over 10 bases. The germline V gene has CDR1 SGHNT and CDR2 YYREEE (reference sequence). V lost 3 bases and J lost 6; bases outside the gene matches: 3. The CDR3 length is 15 residues. This chain's CDR3 is CASSSRTGGNSPLHF. The CDR3 DNA follows: TGTGCCAGCAGCTCGCGGACAGGGGGTAATTCACCCCTCCACTTT.

The rearrangement joins TRBV2 to TRBJ2-1; TRBD1 matches at 7 bases. The ends lost 6 bases at V and 4 bases at J; junction bases unmatched: 3. In germline, CDR1 is SNHLY, CDR2 FYNNEI. This CDR3 is 13 amino acids long. This CDR3 is CASSRDRYNEQFF. In DNA, the CDR3 is TGTGCCAGCAGCAGGGACAGATACAATGAGCAGTTCTTC.

The gene calls are TRBV6-6 and TRBJ2-7; 10 bases align to TRBD1. V shed 0 bases, J shed 6 bases, and the junction held 5 bases outside the gene matches. Germline V gene lookup returns CDR1 MNHNY and CDR2 SVGAGI (reference sequence). The CDR3 extends over 15 amino acids. This CDR3 reads CASSYSTGTGVEQYF. The CDR3 nucleotides read TGTGCCAGCAGTTACTCTACCGGGACAGGGGTCGAGCAGTACTTC.

The chain carries TRBV29-1 and TRBJ2-3; D might be TRBD2 (5 bases). Trimming pared 7 bases from V and 5 bases from J, leaving 16 bases between. CDR3 length: 13 residues. Germline lookup yields CDR1 SQVTM and CDR2 ANQGSEA. The CDR3 nucleotides read TGCAGCGCGTTCGGGGTTCATAAAGATACGCAGTATTTT. The encoded protein is CSAFGVHKDTQYF.

This chain joins TRBV4-2 and TRBJ2-5; TRBD2 matches 7 bases. Trimming cost V 4 bases and J 2 bases; bases outside gene matches: 19. The germline V gene encodes CDR1 LGHNA and CDR2 YNFKEQ. This CDR3 contains 19 residues. The CDR3 DNA is TGTGCCAGCAGCCTCAAGGCACTTCCGGGAGGAAGTCATCAAGAGACCCAGTACTTC. This sequence encodes CASSLKALPGGSHQETQYF.

The rearrangement links TRBV7-8 to TRBJ2-7; 12 nucleotides align to TRBD2. Germline assignment: CDR1 SGHVS and CDR2 FQNEAQ. The V and J ends lost 6 bases and 3 bases, in that order; junction bases with no gene match: 6. The CDR3 is made up of 15 amino acids. The CDR3 region is CASRATSGSIYEQYF. CDR3 sequence (DNA): TGTGCCAGCAGGGCGACTAGCGGGAGTATCTACGAGCAGTACTTC.

The chain employs TRBV5-4 and TRBJ2-5; D is possibly TRBD1 (5 bases). The germline V gene encodes CDR1 SGHNT and CDR2 YYREEE (reference sequence). V was clipped by 1 base and J by 2 bases, with 12 bases between them. The CDR3 consists of 15 residues. In DNA, the CDR3 is TGTGCCAGCAGCTTGAATCTCAGGGCTCAAGAGACCCAGTACTTC. This gives the protein CASSLNLRAQETQYF.

Only a few counts were recorded for this clone. The chain couples TRBV5-6 to TRBJ2-1; D remains ambiguous. This CDR3 comprises 13 residues. Germline V lookup: CDR1 SGHDT, CDR2 YYEEEE. Trimming took 6 bases from V and 8 from J, leaving 15 bases between them. The CDR3, as DNA: TGTGCCAGCAACGAGGCGGCCTTGGATGAGCAGTTCTTC. It encodes CASNEAALDEQFF.

CDR3 loop: CASSLDRGGNEQFF. The CDR3 bases are TGCGCCAGCAGCTTGGACAGGGGTGGAAATGAGCAGTTCTTC. This chain connects TRBV5-1 to TRBJ2-1, with 7 bases identical to TRBD1. V was pared by 0 bases and J by 7 bases, with 4 bases of the junction left unmatched. The V gene's germline CDR1 is SGHRS and CDR2 YFSETQ. This CDR3 region has 14 residues.

V and J are TRBV25-1 and TRBJ2-2, with a possible D match to TRBD2 (6 bases). CDR3 length: 15 residues. Germline CDR1 MGHDK, CDR2 SYGVNS. Trimming shortened V by 5 bases and J by 5 bases, and 15 bases separated the two germline ends. The DNA for the CDR3 is TGTGCCAGCAGTCCCCCCGGGGGACGAACCGGGGAGCTGTTTTTT. It specifies CASSPPGGRTGELFF. The full variable domain, rest sourced from reference TRBV25-1 and TRBJ2-2, is EADIYQTPRYLVIGTGKKITLECSQTMGHDKMYWYQQDPGMELHLIHYSYGVNSTEKGDLSSESTVSRIRTEHFPLTLESARPSHTSQYLCASSPPGGRTGELFFGEGSRLTVL.

This clone was picked up a small number of times. The chain recombines TRBV6-1 with TRBJ1-1, with a weak D call TRBD1 (6 bases). Germline values: CDR1 MNHNS, CDR2 SASEGT. There are 14 residues in the CDR3. V was cut by 4 bases and J by 6 bases, with 15 bases left in between. For the CDR3, the DNA is TGTGCCAGCAGTGCGGCAGGGGCAGGGGCTGAAGCTTTCTTT. Its translation: CASSAAGAGAEAFF.